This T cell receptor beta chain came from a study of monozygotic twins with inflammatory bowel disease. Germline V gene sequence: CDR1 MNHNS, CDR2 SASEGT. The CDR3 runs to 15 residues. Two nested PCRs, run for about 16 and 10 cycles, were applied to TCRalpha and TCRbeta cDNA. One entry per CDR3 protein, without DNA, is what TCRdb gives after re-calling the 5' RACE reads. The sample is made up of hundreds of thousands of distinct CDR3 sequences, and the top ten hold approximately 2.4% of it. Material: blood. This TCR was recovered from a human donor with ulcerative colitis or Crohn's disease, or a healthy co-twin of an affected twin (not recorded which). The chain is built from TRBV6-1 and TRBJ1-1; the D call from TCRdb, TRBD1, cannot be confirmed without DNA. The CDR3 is CASWELEQGNTEAFF.